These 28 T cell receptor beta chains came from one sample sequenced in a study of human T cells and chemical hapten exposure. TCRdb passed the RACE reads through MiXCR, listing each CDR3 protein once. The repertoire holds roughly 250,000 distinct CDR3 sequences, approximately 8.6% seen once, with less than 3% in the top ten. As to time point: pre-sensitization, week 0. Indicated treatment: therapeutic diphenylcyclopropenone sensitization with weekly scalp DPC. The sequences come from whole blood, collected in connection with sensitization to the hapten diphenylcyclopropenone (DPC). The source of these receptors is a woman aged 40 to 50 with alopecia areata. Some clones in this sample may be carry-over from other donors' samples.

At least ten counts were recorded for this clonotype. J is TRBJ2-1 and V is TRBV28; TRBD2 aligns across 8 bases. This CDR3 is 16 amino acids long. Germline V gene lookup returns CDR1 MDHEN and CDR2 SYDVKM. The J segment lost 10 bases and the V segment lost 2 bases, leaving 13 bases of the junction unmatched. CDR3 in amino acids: CASSLGAGRESGEQFF. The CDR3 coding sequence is TGTGCCAGCAGTTTAGGCGCCGGGAGGGAGAGTGGGGAGCAGTTCTTC.

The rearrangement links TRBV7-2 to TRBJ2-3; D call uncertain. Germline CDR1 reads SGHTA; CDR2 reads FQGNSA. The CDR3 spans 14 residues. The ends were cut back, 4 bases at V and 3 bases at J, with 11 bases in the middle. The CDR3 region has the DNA TGTGCCAGCAGCTCGCAGACAAGGACAGATACGCAGTATTTT. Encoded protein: CASSSQTRTDTQYF.

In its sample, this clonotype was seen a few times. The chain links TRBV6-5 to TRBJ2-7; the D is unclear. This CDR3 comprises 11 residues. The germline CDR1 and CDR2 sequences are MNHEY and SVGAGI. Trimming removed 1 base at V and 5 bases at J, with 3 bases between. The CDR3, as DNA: TGTGCCAGCAGTTACTTCCACGAGCAGTACTTC. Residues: CASSYFHEQYF.

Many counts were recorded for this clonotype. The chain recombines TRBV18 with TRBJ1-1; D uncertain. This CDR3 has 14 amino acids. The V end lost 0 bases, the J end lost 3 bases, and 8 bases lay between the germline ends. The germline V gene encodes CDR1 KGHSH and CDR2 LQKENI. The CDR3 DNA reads TGTGCCAGCTCACCACCGTCGAGAGACACTGAAGCTTTCTTT. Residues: CASSPPSRDTEAFF.

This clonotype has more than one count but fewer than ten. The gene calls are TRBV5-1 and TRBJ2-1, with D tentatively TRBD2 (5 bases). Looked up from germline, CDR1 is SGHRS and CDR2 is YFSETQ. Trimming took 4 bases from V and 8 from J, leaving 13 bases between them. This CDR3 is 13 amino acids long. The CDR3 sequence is CASSRGEGHEQFF. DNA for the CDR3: TGCGCCAGCAGCCGGGGAGAGGGTCATGAGCAGTTCTTC.

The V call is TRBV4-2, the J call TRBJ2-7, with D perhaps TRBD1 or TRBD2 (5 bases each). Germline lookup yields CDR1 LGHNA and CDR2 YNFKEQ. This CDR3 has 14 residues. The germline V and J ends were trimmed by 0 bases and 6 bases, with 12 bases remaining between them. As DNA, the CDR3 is TGTGCCAGCAGCCAAGAACGGGGCAGGTCCGAGCAGTACTTC. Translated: CASSQERGRSEQYF.

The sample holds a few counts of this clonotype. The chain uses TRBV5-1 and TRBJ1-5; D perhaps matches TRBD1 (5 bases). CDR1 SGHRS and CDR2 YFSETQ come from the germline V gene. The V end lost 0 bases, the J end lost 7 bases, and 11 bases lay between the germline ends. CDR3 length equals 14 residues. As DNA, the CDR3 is TGCGCCAGCAGCTTGGATATAGGGGAGCAGCCCCAGCATTTT. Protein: CASSLDIGEQPQHF.

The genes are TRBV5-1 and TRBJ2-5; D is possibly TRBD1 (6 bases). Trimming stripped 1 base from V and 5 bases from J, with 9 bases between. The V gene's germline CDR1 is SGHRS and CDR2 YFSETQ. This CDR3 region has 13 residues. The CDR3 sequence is CASSLKGVETQYF. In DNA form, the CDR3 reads TGCGCCAGCAGCTTGAAGGGGGTGGAGACCCAGTACTTC.

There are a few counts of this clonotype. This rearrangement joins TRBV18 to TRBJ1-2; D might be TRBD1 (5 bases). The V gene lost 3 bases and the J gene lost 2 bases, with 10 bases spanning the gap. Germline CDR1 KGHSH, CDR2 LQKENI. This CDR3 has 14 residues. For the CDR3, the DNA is TGTGCCAGCTCACCGGGACCGAGAAACTATGGCTACACCTTC. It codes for CASSPGPRNYGYTF.

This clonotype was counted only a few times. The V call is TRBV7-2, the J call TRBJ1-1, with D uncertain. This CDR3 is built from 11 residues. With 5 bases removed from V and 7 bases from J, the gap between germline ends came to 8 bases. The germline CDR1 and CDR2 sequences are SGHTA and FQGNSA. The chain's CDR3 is CASSRENEAFF. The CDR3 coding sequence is TGTGCCAGCAGCCGCGAGAATGAAGCTTTCTTT.

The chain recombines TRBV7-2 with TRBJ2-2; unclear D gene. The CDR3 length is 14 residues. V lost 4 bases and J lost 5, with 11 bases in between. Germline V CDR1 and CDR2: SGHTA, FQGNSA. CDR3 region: CASSSILGTGELFF. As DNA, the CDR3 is TGTGCCAGCAGCTCCATCTTGGGGACCGGGGAGCTGTTTTTT.

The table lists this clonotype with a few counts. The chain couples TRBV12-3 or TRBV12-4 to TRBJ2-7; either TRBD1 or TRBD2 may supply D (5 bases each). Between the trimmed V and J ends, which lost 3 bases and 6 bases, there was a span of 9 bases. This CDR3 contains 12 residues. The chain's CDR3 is CASSFSGTEQYF. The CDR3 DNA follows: TGTGCCAGCAGTTTTTCTGGGACCGAGCAGTACTTC.

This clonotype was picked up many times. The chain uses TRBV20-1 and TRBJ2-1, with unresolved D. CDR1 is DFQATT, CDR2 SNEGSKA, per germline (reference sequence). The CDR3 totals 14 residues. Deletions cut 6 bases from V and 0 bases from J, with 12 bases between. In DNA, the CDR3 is TGCAGTGCCCCTGACCCTATCTCCTACAATGAGCAGTTCTTC. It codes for CSAPDPISYNEQFF.

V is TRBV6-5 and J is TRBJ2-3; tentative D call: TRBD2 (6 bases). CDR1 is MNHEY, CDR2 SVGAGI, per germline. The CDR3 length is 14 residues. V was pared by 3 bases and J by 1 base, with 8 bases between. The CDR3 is CASSYGEGTDTQYF. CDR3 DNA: TGTGCCAGCAGTTATGGGGAGGGCACAGATACGCAGTATTTT.

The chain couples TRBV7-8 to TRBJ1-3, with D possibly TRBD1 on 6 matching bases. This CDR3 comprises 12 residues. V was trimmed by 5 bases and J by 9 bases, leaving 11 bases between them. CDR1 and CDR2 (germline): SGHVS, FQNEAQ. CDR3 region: CASSPTGSTIYF. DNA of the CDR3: TGTGCCAGCAGCCCAACAGGGAGCACCATATATTTT. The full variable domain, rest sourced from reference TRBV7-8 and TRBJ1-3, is GAGVSQSPRYKVAKRGQDVALRCDPISGHVSLFWYQQALGQGPEFLTYFQNEAQLDKSGLPSDRFFAERPEGSVSTLKIQRTQQEDSAVYLCASSPTGSTIYFGEGSWLTVV.

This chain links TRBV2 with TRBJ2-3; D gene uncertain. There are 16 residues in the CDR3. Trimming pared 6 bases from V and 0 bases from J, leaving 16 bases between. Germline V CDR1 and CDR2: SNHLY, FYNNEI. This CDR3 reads CASSRDTSSSTDTQYF. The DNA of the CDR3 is TGTGCCAGCAGCCGAGACACCTCCTCTAGCACAGATACGCAGTATTTT.

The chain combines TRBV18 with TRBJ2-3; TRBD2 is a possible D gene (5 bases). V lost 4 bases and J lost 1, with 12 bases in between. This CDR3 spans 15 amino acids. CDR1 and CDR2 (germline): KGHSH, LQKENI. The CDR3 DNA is TGTGCCAGCTCACGAGGGCAGCTGGGCACAGATACGCAGTATTTT. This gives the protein CASSRGQLGTDTQYF.

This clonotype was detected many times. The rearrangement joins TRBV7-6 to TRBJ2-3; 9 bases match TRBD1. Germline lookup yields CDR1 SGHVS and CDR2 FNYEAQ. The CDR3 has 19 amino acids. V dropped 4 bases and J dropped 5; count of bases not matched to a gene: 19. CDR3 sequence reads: CASSSRSRTGGNRGDTQYF. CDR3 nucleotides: TGTGCCAGCAGCTCGCGAAGCCGTACAGGGGGCAACCGGGGAGATACGCAGTATTTT.

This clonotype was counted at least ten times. For the CDR3, the DNA is TGCGCCAGCAGCACGACAGGGGCGGTCTACAATGAGCAGTTCTTC. The encoded protein is CASSTTGAVYNEQFF. The V and J genes are TRBV5-1 and TRBJ2-1; 8 bases line up with TRBD1. V shed 4 bases, J shed 3 bases, and the junction held 6 bases outside the gene matches. Per the germline V gene, CDR1 is SGHRS and CDR2 is YFSETQ. The CDR3 consists of 15 residues.

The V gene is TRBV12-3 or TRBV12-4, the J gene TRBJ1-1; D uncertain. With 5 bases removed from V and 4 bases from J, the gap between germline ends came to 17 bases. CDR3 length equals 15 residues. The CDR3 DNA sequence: TGTGCCAGCAGTCCAGACACGTCTTTGGGCACTGAAGCTTTCTTT. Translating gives CASSPDTSLGTEAFF.

For the CDR3, the DNA is TGTGCCAGCAGCTTAAGGACAGGTGGACTCACCGGGGAGCTGTTTTTT. This sequence encodes CASSLRTGGLTGELFF. V and J are TRBV7-8 and TRBJ2-2, with 7 bases matching TRBD1. The germline gives CDR1 SGHVS, CDR2 FQNEAQ. The CDR3 consists of 16 residues. V shed 2 bases and J 4 bases; nucleotides not matched to a gene: 7.

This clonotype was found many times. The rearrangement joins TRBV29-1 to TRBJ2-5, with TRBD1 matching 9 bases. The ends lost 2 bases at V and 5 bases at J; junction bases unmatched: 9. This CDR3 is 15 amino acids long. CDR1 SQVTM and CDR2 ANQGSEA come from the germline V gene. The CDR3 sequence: CSVEPPGQGWETQYF. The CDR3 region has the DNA TGCAGCGTTGAACCTCCGGGACAGGGTTGGGAGACCCAGTACTTC.

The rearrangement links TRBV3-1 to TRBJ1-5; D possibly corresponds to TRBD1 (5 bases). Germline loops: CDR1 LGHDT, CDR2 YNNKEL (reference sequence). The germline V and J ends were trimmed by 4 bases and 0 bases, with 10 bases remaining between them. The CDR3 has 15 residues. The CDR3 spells CASSRGQGSNQPQHF. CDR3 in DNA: TGTGCCAGCAGCCGAGGACAAGGTAGCAATCAGCCCCAGCATTTT.

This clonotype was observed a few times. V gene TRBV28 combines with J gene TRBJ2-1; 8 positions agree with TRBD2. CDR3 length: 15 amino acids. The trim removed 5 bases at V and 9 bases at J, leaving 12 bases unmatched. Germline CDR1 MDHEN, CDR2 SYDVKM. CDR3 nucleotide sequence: TGTGCCAGCAGTGCTGAGAGGGCGGGAGGAGGTGAGCAGTTCTTC. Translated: CASSAERAGGGEQFF.

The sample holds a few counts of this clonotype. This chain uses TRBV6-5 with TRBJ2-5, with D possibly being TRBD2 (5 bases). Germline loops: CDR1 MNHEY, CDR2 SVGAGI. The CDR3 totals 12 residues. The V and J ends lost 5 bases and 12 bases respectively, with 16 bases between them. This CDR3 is CASSTGRHVKYF. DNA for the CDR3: TGTGCCAGCAGTACGGGGAGACATGTCAAGTACTTC.

As DNA, the CDR3 is TGCGCCAGCAGCCCACGACTGACTAGCGGGAGTTCCTACAATGAGCAGTTCTTC. Its translation is CASSPRLTSGSSYNEQFF. The chain uses TRBV4-3 and TRBJ2-1; 12 positions agree with TRBD2. The V gene's germline CDR1 is LGHNA and CDR2 YSLEER. Germline trimming cut 4 bases from V and 1 base from J; bases unmatched to any gene: 8. The CDR3 loop spans 18 amino acids.

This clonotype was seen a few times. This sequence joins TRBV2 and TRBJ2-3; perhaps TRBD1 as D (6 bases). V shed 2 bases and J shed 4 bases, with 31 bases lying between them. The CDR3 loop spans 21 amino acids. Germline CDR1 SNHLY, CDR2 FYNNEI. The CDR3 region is CASSESSRVLRAGDPSDTQYF. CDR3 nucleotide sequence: TGTGCCAGCAGTGAATCTAGCAGGGTACTAAGGGCAGGGGATCCCTCAGATACGCAGTATTTT.

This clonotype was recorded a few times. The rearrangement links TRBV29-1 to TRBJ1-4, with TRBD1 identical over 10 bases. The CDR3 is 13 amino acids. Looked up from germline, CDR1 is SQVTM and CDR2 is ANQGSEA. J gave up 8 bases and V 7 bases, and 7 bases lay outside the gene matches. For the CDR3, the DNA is TGCAGCGCGTCGACAGGGGGCAACGAAAAACTGTTTTTT. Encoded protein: CSASTGGNEKLFF.